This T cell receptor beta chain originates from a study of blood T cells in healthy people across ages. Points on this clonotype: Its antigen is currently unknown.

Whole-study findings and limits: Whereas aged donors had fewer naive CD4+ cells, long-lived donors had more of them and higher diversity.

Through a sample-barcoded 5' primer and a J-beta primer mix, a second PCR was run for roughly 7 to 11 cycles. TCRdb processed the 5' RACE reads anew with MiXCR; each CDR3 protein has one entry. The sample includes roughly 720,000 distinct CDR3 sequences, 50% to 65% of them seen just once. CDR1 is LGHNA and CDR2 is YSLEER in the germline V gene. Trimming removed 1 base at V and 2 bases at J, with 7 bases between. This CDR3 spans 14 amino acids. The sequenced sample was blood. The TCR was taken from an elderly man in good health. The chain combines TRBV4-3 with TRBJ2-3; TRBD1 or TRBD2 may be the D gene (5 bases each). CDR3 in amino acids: CASSQGDHTDTQYF. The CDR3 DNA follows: TGCGCCAGCAGCCAAGGGGACCACACAGATACGCAGTATTTT.